These 17 T cell receptor beta chains came from one sample sequenced in a study of blood T cell repertoires in COVID-19. Produced via immunoSEQ multiplex PCR; TCRdb's table is partial and in-frame only. The repertoire has just under 250,000 clones, 85% to 90% of them found once; the top ten carry roughly 3.7%. The specimen sequenced was PBMCs or T cells enriched from blood (not recorded which). Receptors originate from a woman younger than 45 who had recovered from COVID-19.

This chain uses TRBV3-1 (or the pseudogene TRBV3-2) with TRBJ1-2; D is perhaps TRBD1 (5 bases). Trimming removed 8 bases from V and 0 bases from J, with 10 bases in between. This CDR3 spans 13 amino acids. Germline CDR1 is LGHDT and CDR2 is YNNKEL (reference sequence). CDR3 coding DNA: TGTGCCAGCTGGGGCAGCCCTAACTATGGCTACACCTTC. Translated, it gives CASWGSPNYGYTF.

The V and J genes are TRBV28 and TRBJ1-1, with no clear D. The V gene's germline CDR1 is MDHEN and CDR2 SYDVKM. Trimming shortened V by 2 bases and J by 11 bases, and 21 bases separated the two germline ends. The CDR3 extends over 15 amino acids. The CDR3 DNA follows: TGTGCCAGCAGTTTACGGGCTGGAGGGCTCCCCGGGGCTTTCTTT. Translated: CASSLRAGGLPGAFF.

The V call is TRBV27, the J call TRBJ2-2; 7 bases map to TRBD2. This CDR3 contains 16 residues. Germline values: CDR1 MNHEY, CDR2 SMNVEV (reference sequence). The trim removed 2 bases at V and 4 bases at J, leaving 7 bases unmatched. CDR3 amino acids: CASSLRPSGTTGELFF. In nucleotides, the CDR3 is TGTGCCAGCAGTTTAAGGCCTAGCGGAACCACCGGGGAGCTGTTTTTT.

This clone was counted once. This rearrangement joins TRBV7-9 to TRBJ2-7, with D maybe TRBD2 (5 bases). Trimming pared 1 base from V and 0 bases from J, leaving 10 bases between. From germline, CDR1 is SEHNR and CDR2 FQNEAQ (reference sequence). The CDR3 has 15 amino acids. The chain's CDR3 is CASSLVLRDSYEQYF. Here the CDR3 DNA reads TGTGCCAGCAGCTTAGTCTTGAGGGACTCCTACGAGCAGTACTTC.

The V call is TRBV4-2, the J call TRBJ2-5; maybe TRBD2 (5 bases). Germline V gene sequence: CDR1 LGHNA, CDR2 YNFKEQ. This CDR3 comprises 14 residues. The V and J ends lost 2 bases and 6 bases respectively, with 13 bases between them. CDR3 region: CASSQPLREQTQYF. DNA of the CDR3: TGTGCCAGCAGCCAACCGCTGAGGGAACAGACCCAGTACTTC.

The table lists this clone with a count of one. The CDR3 nucleotides read TGTGCCAGTAGTAGACATACAGGGGACAATAAGATGAACACTGAAGCTTTCTTT. Translating gives CASSRHTGDNKMNTEAFF. The chain uses TRBV19 and TRBJ1-1; 7 nucleotides line up with TRBD1. Germline V gene lookup returns CDR1 LNHDA and CDR2 SQIVND (reference sequence). The CDR3 is made up of 18 amino acids. Unmatched junction bases numbered 14, after V lost 4 bases and J lost 0 bases.

This clone came up once. The CDR3 region has the DNA TGCGCCAGCAGCCAAGATCTAAAAGCCGGGGAGCTGTTTTTT. This encodes CASSQDLKAGELFF. This rearrangement joins TRBV4-1 to TRBJ2-2; D gene uncertain. The V gene lost 0 bases and the J gene lost 6 bases, with 8 bases spanning the gap. Germline CDR1 and CDR2: MGHRA and YSYEKL. The CDR3 runs to 14 residues.

A single count supports this clone. The chain recombines TRBV7-2 with TRBJ2-1; 8 bases fit TRBD2. The CDR3 runs to 15 residues. V lost 1 base and J lost 8; bases outside the gene matches: 7. Per germline, CDR1 SGHTA and CDR2 FQGNSA. The CDR3 sequence: CASSLESAGGYEQFF. Here the CDR3 DNA reads TGTGCCAGCAGCTTAGAGTCGGCGGGAGGCTATGAGCAGTTCTTC.

This sequence joins TRBV6-5 and TRBJ1-1, with 7 nucleotides matching TRBD1. Germline assignment: CDR1 MNHEY and CDR2 SVGAGI. V gave up 7 bases and J gave up 1 base; unmatched junction bases: 9. CDR3 length: 15 amino acids. The CDR3 region is CASTMRDRQNTEAFF. Here the CDR3 DNA reads TGTGCCAGCACTATGCGGGACAGACAGAACACTGAAGCTTTCTTT.

CDR3 residues: CASRSLLPRTAVEKLFF. The CDR3, as DNA: TGTGCCAGCAGGTCCCTGCTCCCGAGGACAGCCGTAGAAAAACTGTTTTTT. The gene calls are TRBV28 and TRBJ1-4, with D possibly TRBD1 on 6 matching bases. The CDR3 has 17 amino acids. Deletions cut 6 bases from V and 8 bases from J, with 25 bases between. Germline V gene sequence: CDR1 MDHEN, CDR2 SYDVKM.

This chain uses TRBV28 with TRBJ2-1; weak D call: TRBD2 (5 bases). The CDR3 is 16 amino acids. Trimming took 5 bases from V and 0 from J, leaving 14 bases between them. Germline assignment: CDR1 MDHEN and CDR2 SYDVKM. The chain's CDR3 is CASSPGGFSSYNEQFF. CDR3 DNA: TGTGCCAGCAGTCCGGGCGGGTTCAGCTCCTACAATGAGCAGTTCTTC.

CDR3 sequence reads: CASSRQMNTEAFF. In DNA form, the CDR3 reads TGTGCCAGCAGCAGACAGATGAACACTGAAGCTTTCTTT. This chain joins TRBV7-3 and TRBJ1-1; possible D gene TRBD1, 5 bases. This CDR3 is built from 13 residues. Germline V lookup: CDR1 SGHTA, CDR2 FQGTGA. The V end lost 5 bases, the J end lost 0 bases, and 7 bases lay between the germline ends. The full variable domain, rest sourced from reference TRBV7-3 and TRBJ1-1, is GAGVSQTPSNKVTEKGKYVELRCDPISGHTALYWYRQSLGQGPEFLIYFQGTGAADDSGLPNDRFFAVRPEGSVSTLKIQRTERGDSAVYLCASSRQMNTEAFFGQGTRLTVV.

The V call is TRBV11-3, the J call TRBJ1-1; D unresolved. V lost 5 bases and J lost 6, with 13 bases in between. The CDR3 is made up of 13 amino acids. Germline CDR1 and CDR2: SGHNT and YENEEA. CDR3 DNA: TGTGCCAGCAGCCCTCACCCAGAGGCTGAAGCTTTCTTT. Translation: CASSPHPEAEAFF.

The CDR3 nucleotides read TGCGCCAGCAGCTTGGATCCCGCGGGGTATGGCTACACCTTC. This sequence encodes CASSLDPAGYGYTF. This sequence joins TRBV5-1 and TRBJ1-2, with D unclear. Per the germline V gene, CDR1 is SGHRS and CDR2 is YFSETQ. V lost 0 bases and J 5 bases, leaving 11 bases between the germline ends. The CDR3 has 14 amino acids.

The chain joins TRBV18 to TRBJ1-3; no firm D call. There are 17 residues in the CDR3. The germline gives CDR1 KGHSH, CDR2 LQKENI. The ends were cut back, 4 bases at V and 1 base at J, with 17 bases in the middle. This CDR3 reads CASSLYLMAGSGNTIYF. CDR3 coding DNA: TGTGCCAGCTCACTCTACCTCATGGCGGGGTCTGGAAACACCATATATTTT.

The gene calls are TRBV11-2 and TRBJ1-4, with 8 bases matching TRBD1. The CDR3 runs to 16 residues. The V gene end was trimmed by 0 bases and the J gene end by 8 bases; junction bases not matched to a gene: 8. Germline V gene sequence: CDR1 SGHAT, CDR2 FQNNGV. DNA of the CDR3: TGTGCCAGCAGCTTAGACCGGACAGGGTACCGCGAAAAACTGTTTTTT. Protein product: CASSLDRTGYREKLFF. The entire variable domain, with the rest obtained from reference TRBV11-2 and TRBJ1-4, is as follows: EAGVAQSPRYKIIEKRQSVAFWCNPISGHATLYWYQQILGQGPKLLIQFQNNGVVDDSQLPKDRFSAERLKGVDSTLKIQPAKLEDSAVYLCASSLDRTGYREKLFFGSGTQLSVL.

This clone was observed a single time. CDR3 coding DNA: TGTGCCTGGAGTGTAGGGGACGGGGAGCTGTTTTTT. It specifies CAWSVGDGELFF. This rearrangement joins TRBV30 to TRBJ2-2, with D possibly matching TRBD1 (5 bases). The CDR3 runs to 12 residues. Germline V lookup: CDR1 GTSNPN, CDR2 SVGIG (reference sequence). V dropped 0 bases and J dropped 7 bases, with 6 bases sitting between them.